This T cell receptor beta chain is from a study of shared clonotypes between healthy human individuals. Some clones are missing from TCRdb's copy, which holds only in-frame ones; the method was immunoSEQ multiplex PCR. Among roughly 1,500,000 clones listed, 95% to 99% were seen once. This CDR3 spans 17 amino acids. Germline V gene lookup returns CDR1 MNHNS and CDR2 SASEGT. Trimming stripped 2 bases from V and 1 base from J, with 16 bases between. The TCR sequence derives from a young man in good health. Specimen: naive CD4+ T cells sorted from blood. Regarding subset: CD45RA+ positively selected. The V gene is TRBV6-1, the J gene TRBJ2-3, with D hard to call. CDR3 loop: CASSEWGIDRGTDTQYF. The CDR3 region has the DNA TGTGCCAGCAGTGAATGGGGAATAGATAGGGGCACAGATACGCAGTATTTT.